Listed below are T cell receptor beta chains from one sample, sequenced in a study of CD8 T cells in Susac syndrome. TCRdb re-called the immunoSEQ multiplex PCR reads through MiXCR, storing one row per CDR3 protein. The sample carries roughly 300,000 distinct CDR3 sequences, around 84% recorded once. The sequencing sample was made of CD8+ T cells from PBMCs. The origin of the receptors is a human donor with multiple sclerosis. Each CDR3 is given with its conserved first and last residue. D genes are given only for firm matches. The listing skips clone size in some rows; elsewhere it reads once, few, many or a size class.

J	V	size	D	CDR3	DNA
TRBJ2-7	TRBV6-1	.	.	CASSDVSGFYEQYF	TGTGCCAGCAGTGACGTATCAGGATTCTACGAGCAGTACTTC
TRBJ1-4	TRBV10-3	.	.	CAAKPGERTNEKLFF	TGTGCTGCAAAACCAGGGGAGAGGACTAATGAAAAACTGTTTTTT
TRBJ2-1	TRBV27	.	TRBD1	CAGSSWDRGSEQFF	TGTGCCGGCAGTTCATGGGACAGGGGATCTGAGCAGTTCTTC
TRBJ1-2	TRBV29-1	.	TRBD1	CSVEDRQGMGYGYTF	TGCAGCGTTGAAGATCGACAGGGGATGGGCTATGGCTACACCTTC
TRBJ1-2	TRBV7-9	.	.	CASSLPGGHLGPDVYGYTF	TGTGCCAGCAGCTTACCAGGTGGCCATTTAGGGCCTGACGTCTATGGCTACACCTTC
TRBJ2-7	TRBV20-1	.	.	CSARDPRGREQYF	TGCAGTGCTAGAGATCCCAGGGGCAGAGAGCAGTACTTC
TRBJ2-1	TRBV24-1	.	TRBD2	CATSDPREREGRYNEQFF	TGTGCCACCAGTGATCCCCGAGAGCGGGAGGGCCGGTACAATGAGCAGTTCTTC
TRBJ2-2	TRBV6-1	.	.	CASIGWQVGAGELFF	TGTGCCAGCATAGGGTGGCAGGTGGGCGCCGGGGAGCTGTTTTTT
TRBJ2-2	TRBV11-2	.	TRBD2	CASSYPVRDYSTGELFF	TGTGCCAGCAGCTACCCGGTTCGGGACTACTCAACCGGGGAGCTGTTTTTT
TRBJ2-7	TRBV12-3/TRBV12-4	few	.	CASSFGPNEQYF	TGTGCCAGCAGTTTTGGACCGAACGAGCAGTACTTC
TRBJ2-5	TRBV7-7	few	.	CASSSRRGETQYF	TGTGCTAGCAGCTCGCGAAGGGGGGAGACCCAGTACTTC
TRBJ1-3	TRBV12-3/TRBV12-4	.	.	CASSPRRNTIYF	TGTGCCAGCAGTCCGAGGCGGAACACCATATATTTT
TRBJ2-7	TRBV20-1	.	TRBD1	CSAETGYLYEQYF	TGCAGTGCGGAGACAGGGTATTTGTACGAGCAGTACTTC
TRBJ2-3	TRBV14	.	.	CASSQDGRKFTDTQYF	TGTGCCAGCAGCCAAGATGGGAGAAAATTCACAGATACGCAGTATTTT
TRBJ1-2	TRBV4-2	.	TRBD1	CASSQTIQRQGVTNYGYTF	TGTGCCAGCAGCCAAACCATCCAGAGACAGGGAGTTACTAACTATGGCTACACCTTC
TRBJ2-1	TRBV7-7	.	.	CASSPKGGHNEQFF	TGTGCTAGCAGCCCCAAGGGTGGGCACAATGAGCAGTTCTTC
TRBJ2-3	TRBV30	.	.	CAWSVTSTDTQYF	TGTGCCTGGAGTGTAACCAGCACAGATACGCAGTATTTT
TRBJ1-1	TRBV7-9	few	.	CASSFGEAFF	TGTGCCAGCAGCTTCGGCGAAGCTTTCTTT
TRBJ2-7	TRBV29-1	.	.	CSVETGQSYEQYF	TGCAGCGTTGAAACGGGACAAAGCTACGAGCAGTACTTC
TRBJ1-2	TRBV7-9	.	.	CASSPRPFINYGYTF	TGTGCCAGCAGCCCAAGACCCTTTATTAACTATGGCTACACCTTC
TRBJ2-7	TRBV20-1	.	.	CSARPTDRYEQYF	TGCAGTGCTAGACCGACAGACCGATACGAGCAGTACTTC
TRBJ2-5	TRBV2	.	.	CASSTETQYF	TGTGCCAGCTCTACGGAGACCCAGTACTTC
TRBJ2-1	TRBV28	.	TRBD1	CASSETGGKNEQFF	TGTGCCAGCAGCGAAACAGGGGGCAAGAATGAGCAGTTCTTC
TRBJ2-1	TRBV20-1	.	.	CSAWWGNEQFF	TGCAGTGCATGGTGGGGGAATGAGCAGTTCTTC
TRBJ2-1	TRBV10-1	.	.	CASSPVPGNEQFF	TGCGCCAGCAGCCCGGTGCCCGGCAATGAGCAGTTCTTC
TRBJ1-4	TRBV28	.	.	CASSLVQGLNEKLFF	TGTGCCAGCAGTTTAGTCCAAGGCCTTAATGAAAAACTGTTTTTT
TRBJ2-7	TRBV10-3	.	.	CASSSPSGPSYEQYF	TGTGCCAGCTCCTCTCCCAGCGGGCCCTCCTACGAGCAGTACTTC
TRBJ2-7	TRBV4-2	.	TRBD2	CASSSGGETYEQYF	TGTGCCAGCAGCTCGGGGGGGGAGACCTACGAGCAGTACTTC
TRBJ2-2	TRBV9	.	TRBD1	CASTGTGNTGELFF	TGTGCCAGCACCGGGACAGGGAACACCGGGGAGCTGTTTTTT
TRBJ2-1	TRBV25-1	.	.	CASSTGFYNEQFF	TGTGCCAGCAGTACAGGGTTCTACAATGAGCAGTTCTTC
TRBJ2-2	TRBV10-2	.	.	CASMESTGELFF	TGCGCCAGCATGGAGTCCACCGGGGAGCTGTTTTTT
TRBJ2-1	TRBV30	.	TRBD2	CAWSVRTSGRGNERFF	TGTGCCTGGAGTGTTCGGACTAGCGGGAGGGGCAATGAGCGGTTCTTC
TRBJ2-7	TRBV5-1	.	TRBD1	CASSAGQGALTYEQYF	TGCGCCAGCAGCGCGGGACAGGGGGCCCTCACCTACGAGCAGTACTTC
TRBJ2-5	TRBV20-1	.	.	CSARDSATDSGTQYF	TGCAGTGCTAGAGATAGTGCGACGGACTCAGGGACCCAGTACTTC
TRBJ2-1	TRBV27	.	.	CASSFQGGEQFF	TGTGCCAGCAGTTTCCAGGGTGGTGAGCAGTTCTTC
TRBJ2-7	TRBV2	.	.	CASSVKQGLRRKNEQYF	TGTGCCAGCAGTGTGAAGCAGGGATTAAGGAGGAAGAACGAGCAGTACTTC
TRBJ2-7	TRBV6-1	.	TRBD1	CASRVAGQGLYEQYF	TGTGCCAGCAGAGTCGCGGGACAGGGACTCTACGAGCAGTACTTC